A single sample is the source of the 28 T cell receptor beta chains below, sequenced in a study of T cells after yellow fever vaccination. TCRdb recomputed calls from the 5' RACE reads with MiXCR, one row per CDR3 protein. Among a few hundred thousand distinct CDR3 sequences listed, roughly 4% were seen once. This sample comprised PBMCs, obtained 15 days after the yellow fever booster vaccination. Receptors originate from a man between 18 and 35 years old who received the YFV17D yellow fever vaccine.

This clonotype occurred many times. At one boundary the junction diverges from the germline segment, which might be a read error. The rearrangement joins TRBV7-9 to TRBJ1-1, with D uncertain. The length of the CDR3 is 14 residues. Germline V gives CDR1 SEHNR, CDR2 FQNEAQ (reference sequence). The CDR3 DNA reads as TGTGCCAGCAGCTTCCGCGGAGGGCCACGAACTTTACCTTTT. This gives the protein CASSFRGGPRTLPF. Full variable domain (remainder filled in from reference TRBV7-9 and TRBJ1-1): DTGVSQNPRHKITKRGQNVTFRCDPISEHNRLYWYRQTLGQGPEFLTYFQNEAQLEKSRLLSDRFSAERPKGSFSTLEIQRTEQGDSAMYLCASSFRGGPRTLPFGQGTRLTVV.

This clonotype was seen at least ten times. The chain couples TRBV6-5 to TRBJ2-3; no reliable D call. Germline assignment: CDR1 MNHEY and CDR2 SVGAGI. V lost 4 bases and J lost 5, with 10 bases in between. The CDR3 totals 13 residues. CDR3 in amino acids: CASSWLQRDTQYF. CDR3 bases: TGTGCCAGCAGTTGGCTGCAAAGAGATACGCAGTATTTT.

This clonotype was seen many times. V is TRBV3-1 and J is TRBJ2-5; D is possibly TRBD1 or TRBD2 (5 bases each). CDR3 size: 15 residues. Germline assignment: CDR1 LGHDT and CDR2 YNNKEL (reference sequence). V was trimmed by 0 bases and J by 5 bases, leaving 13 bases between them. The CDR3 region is CASSQDWGSKETQYF. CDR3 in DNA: TGTGCCAGCAGCCAAGATTGGGGGTCGAAGGAGACCCAGTACTTC.

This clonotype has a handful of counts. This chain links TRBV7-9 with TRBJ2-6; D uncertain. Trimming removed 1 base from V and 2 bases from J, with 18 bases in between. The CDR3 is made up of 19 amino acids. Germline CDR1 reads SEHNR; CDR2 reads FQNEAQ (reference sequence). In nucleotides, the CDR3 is TGTGCCAGCAGCTTAGACACTACACAAACCTGGACTGGGGCCAACGTCCTGACTTTC. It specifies CASSLDTTQTWTGANVLTF.

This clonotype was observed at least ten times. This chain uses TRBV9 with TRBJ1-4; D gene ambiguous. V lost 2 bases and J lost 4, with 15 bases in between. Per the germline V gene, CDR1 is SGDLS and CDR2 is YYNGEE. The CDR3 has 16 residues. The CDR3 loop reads CASSVGYSSYNEKLFF. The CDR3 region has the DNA TGTGCCAGCAGCGTTGGTTATAGCAGTTATAATGAAAAACTGTTTTTT.

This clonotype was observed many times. The DNA of the CDR3 is TGTGCCAGCAGCTTATATCCCGGGACCCACTACGAGCAGTACTTC. Its protein product is CASSLYPGTHYEQYF. The chain recombines TRBV7-3 with TRBJ2-7, with D possibly called TRBD1 or TRBD2 (5 bases each). Germline V lookup: CDR1 SGHTA, CDR2 FQGTGA. V was clipped by 2 bases and J by 3 bases, with 14 bases between them. The CDR3 has 15 amino acids.

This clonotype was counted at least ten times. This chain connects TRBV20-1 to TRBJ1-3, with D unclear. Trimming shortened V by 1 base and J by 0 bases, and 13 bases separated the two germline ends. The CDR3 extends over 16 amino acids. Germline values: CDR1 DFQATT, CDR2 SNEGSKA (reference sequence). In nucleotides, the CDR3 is TGCAGTGCTAGAGGCTCGCGGTTAAGCTCTGGAAACACCATATATTTT. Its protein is CSARGSRLSSGNTIYF.

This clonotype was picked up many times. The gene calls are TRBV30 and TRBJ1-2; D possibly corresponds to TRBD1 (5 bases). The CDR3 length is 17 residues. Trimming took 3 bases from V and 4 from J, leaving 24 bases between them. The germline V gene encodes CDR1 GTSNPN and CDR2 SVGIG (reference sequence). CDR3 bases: TGTGCCTGGAGGGAACGAGGGACTTACAACCTACGCTATGGCTACACCTTC. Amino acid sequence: CAWRERGTYNLRYGYTF.

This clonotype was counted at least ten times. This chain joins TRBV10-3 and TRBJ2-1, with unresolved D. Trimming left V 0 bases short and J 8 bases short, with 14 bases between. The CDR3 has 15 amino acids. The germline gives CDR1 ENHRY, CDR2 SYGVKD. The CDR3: CAISESIQRKDEQFF. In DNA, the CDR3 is TGTGCCATCAGTGAGTCGATCCAGAGGAAGGATGAGCAGTTCTTC.

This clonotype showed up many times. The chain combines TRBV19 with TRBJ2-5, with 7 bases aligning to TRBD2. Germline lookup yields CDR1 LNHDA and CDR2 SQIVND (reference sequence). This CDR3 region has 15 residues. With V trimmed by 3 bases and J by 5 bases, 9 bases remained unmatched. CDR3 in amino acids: CASSILIGSGETQYF. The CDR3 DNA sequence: TGTGCCAGTAGTATCCTTATCGGTAGCGGGGAGACCCAGTACTTC.

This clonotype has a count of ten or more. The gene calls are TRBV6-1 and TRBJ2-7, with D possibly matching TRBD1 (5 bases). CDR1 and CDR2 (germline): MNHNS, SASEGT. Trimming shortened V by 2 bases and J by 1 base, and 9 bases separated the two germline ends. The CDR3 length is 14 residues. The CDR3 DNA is TGTGCCAGCAGTGAACCCCGGACATCCTACGAGCAGTACGTC. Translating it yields CASSEPRTSYEQYV.

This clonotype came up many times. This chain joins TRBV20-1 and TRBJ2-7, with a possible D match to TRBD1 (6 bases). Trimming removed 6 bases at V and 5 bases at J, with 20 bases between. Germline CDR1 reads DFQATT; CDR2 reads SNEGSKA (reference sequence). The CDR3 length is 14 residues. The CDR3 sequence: CSAPNRDGADEQYF. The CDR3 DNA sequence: TGCAGTGCCCCCAACAGGGACGGTGCCGACGAGCAGTACTTC.

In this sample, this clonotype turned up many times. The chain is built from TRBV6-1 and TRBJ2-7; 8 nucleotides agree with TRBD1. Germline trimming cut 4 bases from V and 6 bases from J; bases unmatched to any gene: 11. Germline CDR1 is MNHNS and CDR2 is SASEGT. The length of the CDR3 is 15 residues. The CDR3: CASSVTTGVSGEQYF. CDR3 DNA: TGTGCCAGCAGTGTCACGACAGGGGTTTCGGGCGAGCAGTACTTC.

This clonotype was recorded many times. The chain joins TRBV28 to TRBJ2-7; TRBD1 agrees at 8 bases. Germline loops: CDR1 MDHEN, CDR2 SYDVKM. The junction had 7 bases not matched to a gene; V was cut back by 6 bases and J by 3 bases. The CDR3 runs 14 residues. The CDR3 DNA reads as TGTGCCAGCAGATCGACAGGGGAAGTCTACGAGCAGTACGTC. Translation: CASRSTGEVYEQYV.

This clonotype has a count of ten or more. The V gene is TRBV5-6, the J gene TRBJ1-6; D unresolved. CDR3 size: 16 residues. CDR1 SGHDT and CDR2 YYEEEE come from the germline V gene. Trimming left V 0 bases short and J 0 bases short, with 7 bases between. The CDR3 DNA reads TGTGCCAGCAGCTTGGGTCTAAGCTCCTATAATTCACCCCTCCACTTT. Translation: CASSLGLSSYNSPLHF.

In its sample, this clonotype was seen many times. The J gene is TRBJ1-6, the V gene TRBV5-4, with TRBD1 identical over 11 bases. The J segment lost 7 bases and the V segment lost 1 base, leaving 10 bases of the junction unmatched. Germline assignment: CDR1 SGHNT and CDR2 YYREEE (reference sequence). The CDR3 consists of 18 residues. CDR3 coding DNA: TGTGCCAGCAGCTTGCGTCCGGGACAGGGGGTTAGGAATTCACCCCTCCACTTT. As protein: CASSLRPGQGVRNSPLHF.

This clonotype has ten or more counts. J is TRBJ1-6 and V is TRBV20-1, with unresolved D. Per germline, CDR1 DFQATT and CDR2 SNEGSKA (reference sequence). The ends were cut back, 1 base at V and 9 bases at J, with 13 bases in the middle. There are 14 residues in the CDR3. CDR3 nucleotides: TGCAGTGCTAGAGCTAAGGGATTTGGTTCACCCCTCCACTTT. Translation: CSARAKGFGSPLHF.

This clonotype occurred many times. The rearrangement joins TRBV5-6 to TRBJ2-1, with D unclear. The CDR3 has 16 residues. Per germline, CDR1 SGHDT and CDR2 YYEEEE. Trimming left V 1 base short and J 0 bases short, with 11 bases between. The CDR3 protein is CASSLFQLSSYNEQFF. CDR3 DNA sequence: TGTGCCAGCAGCTTGTTCCAGCTGAGCTCCTACAATGAGCAGTTCTTC.

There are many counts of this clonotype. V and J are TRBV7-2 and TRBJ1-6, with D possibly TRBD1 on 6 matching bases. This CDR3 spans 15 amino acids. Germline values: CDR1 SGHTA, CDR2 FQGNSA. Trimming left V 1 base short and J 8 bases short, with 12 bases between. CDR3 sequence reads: CASSLGQAGDSPLHF. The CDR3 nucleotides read TGTGCCAGCAGCTTAGGACAGGCTGGGGATTCACCCCTCCACTTT.

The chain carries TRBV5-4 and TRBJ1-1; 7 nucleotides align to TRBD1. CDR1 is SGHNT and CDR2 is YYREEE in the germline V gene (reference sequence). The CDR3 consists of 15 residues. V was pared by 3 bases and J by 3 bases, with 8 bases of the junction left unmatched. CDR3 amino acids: CASSSKVTGDTEAFF. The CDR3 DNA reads TGTGCCAGCAGCTCGAAAGTAACAGGGGACACTGAAGCTTTCTTT.

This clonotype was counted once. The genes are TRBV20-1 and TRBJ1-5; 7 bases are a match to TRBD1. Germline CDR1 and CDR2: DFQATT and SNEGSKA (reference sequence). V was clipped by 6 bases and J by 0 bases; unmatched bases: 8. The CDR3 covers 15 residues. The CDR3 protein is CSAEGQTYSNQPQHF. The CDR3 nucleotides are TGCAGTGCGGAGGGACAGACATATAGCAATCAGCCCCAGCATTTT.

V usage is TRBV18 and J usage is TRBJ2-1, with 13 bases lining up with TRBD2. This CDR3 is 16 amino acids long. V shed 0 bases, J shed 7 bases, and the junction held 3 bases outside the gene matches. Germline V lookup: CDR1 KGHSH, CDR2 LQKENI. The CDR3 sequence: CASSPPGLAGANEQFF. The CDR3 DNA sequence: TGTGCCAGCTCACCACCAGGACTAGCGGGGGCTAATGAGCAGTTCTTC.

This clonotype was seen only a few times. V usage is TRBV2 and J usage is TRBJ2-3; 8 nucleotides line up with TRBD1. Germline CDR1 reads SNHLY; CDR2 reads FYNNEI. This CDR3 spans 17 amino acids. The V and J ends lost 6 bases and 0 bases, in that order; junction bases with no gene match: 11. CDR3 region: CASRRDRPPHSTDTQYF. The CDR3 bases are TGTGCCAGCAGGAGGGACAGGCCACCACACAGCACAGATACGCAGTATTTT. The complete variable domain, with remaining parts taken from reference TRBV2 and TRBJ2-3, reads EPEVTQTPSHQVTQMGQEVILRCVPISNHLYFYWYRQILGQKVEFLVSFYNNEISEKSEIFDDQFSVERPDGSNFTLKIRSTKLEDSAMYFCASRRDRPPHSTDTQYFGPGTRLTVL.

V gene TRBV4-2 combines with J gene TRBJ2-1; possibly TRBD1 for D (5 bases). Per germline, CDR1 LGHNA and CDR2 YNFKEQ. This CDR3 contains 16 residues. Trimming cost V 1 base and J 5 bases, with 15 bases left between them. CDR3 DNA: TGTGCCAGCAGCCAAGCTACAGGCCTACAGCACAATGAGCAGTTCTTC. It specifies CASSQATGLQHNEQFF.

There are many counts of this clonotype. The CDR3 sequence: CASGAGGVTDTQYF. In nucleotides, the CDR3 is TGTGCCAGCGGAGCGGGGGGAGTAACAGATACGCAGTATTTT. The chain couples TRBV7-3 to TRBJ2-3; 9 nucleotides line up with TRBD2. The CDR3 consists of 14 residues. Trimming removed 8 bases from V and 3 bases from J; junction bases left unmatched: 6. In germline, CDR1 is SGHTA, CDR2 FQGTGA.

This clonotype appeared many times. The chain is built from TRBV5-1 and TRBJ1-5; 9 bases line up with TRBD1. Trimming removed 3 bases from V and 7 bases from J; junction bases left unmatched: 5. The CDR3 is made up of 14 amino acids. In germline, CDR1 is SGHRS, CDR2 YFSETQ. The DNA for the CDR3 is TGCGCCAGCAGCTCGGGACAGGGAACACAGCCCCAGCATTTT. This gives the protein CASSSGQGTQPQHF.

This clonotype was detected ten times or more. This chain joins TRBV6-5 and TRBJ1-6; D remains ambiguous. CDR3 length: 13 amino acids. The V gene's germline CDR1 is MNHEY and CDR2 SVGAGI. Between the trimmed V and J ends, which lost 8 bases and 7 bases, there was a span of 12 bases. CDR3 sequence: CASGGWRNSPLHF. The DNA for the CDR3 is TGTGCCAGCGGTGGGTGGAGGAATTCACCCCTCCACTTT.

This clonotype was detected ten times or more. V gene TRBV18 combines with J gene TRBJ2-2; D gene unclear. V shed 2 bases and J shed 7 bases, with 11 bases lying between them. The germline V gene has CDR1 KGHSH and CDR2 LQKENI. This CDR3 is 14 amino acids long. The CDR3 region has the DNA TGTGCCAGCTCACCAATCCAGCCCGTCGGGGAGCTGTTTTTT. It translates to CASSPIQPVGELFF.